The T cell receptor (beta chain) under discussion was sequenced for a study of CD4 T cells in relation to SARS-CoV-2 and coronaviruses. Notes on this clone: The antigen remains undetermined.

The unexposed donors gave CD4+ T cells in about 2011-2018, prior to COVID-19. CD4+ T cells were isolated from the cells after more than 8 days of culture. This CDR3 spans 12 amino acids. Between the trimmed V and J ends, which lost 3 bases and 8 bases, there was a span of 10 bases. Germline V gives CDR1 PRHDT, CDR2 FYEKMQ (reference sequence). Libraries were prepared by immunoSEQ multiplex PCR; TCRdb keeps only in-frame clonotypes and omits some of them. The sample lists about 19,000 clones; about 80% were seen once. This chain links TRBV13 with TRBJ1-2; D may be TRBD1 (5 bases). What was sequenced was CD4+ T cells from PBMCs, cultured in vitro. The receptor comes from a human donor in good health. CDR3 sequence reads: CASSFPGLGYTF. CDR3 DNA: TGTGCCAGCAGCTTCCCAGGGTTAGGCTACACCTTC.